This TCR beta chain was captured in a study of blood T cell repertoires in COVID-19 (dated by TCRdb to 2019 to 2021). Background for the entire study: Samples from collaborators originated in the United States, Italy and Spain and spanned both the acute and convalescent phases of COVID-19. The material from the prospective study consisted of cDNA or gDNA derived from T cells, B-cell-depleted T cells, or PBMCs. Subjects who had been exposed to COVID-19, were actively infected with it, or had recovered from it provided the deeply sampled blood TCRbeta repertoires that made up the dataset. The repertoires were released in a freely available public database meant as a resource for research on the immune response to SARS-CoV-2. Samples came from the ongoing ImmuneRACE study (first 160 participants) plus 1,254 subjects from 6 global collaborators. The sample metadata nearly always contained a de-identified subject ID, COVID-19 status, age in years and sex. Where HLA class I and class II types were available, the types were taken from metadata supplied by the sample provider, not from assay-based typing. Results the study describes overall, beyond this receptor: Clinical and demographic metadata were provided uncurated, with the amount varying by source and participant.

Whole blood was collected in K2EDTA tubes by collaborating institutions according to the institutions' own protocols. Collaborator samples were shipped for TCRbeta analysis as frozen whole blood, isolated PBMCs, or DNA extracted from either sample type. As for this clone: The antigen it recognizes is unknown. No base qualities exist here, and no much larger clone lies one base off it.

The CDR3 contains 16 residues, cysteine and phenylalanine counted. Only CDR3 DNA remains: 48 bases, in frame from the first base. Via the germline V gene, CDR1 is SGHRS and CDR2 YFSETQ. V drops 0 bases and J drops 2 bases, leaving 12 bases in between. TCRbeta CDR3 regions were amplified from genomic DNA by means of the immunoSEQ Assay, a bias-controlled multiplex PCR. The paper's processing steps were these. Within the assay, amplification of reference gene primers was used to estimate how many nucleated cells each sample contained. Sequence reads were collapsed and filtered to measure the absolute abundance of every unique TCRbeta CDR3 rearrangement. Productive Simpson clonality was computed per sample as the square root of Simpson's diversity index over productive rearrangements. What TCRdb holds here is the immuneACCESS table cut down to in-frame rearrangements. Part of the clones is not present; checked against another copy, under half of the missing clones reflect an unresolved V gene, and the others are unexplained. V and J calls plus clone size are reproduced from that table; the DNA served to infer D and trimming. The sample table lists 93,000 or so clones, over 65% of them with a count of one. The top ten clonotypes cover more than 10% of the sample.

This receptor was obtained from a human donor in a cohort sampled during active COVID-19. The sample taken for sequencing was peripheral blood. The chain couples TRBV5-1 to TRBJ2-1, and possibly TRBD1, on 5 matching bases. The DNA sequence is given as TGCGCCAGCAGCTTGGTGTCAGGGCGAGCCTACAATGAGCAGTTCTTC. It translates as CASSLVSGRAYNEQFF.